This TCR beta chain is from a study of monozygotic twins with inflammatory bowel disease. Study results and caveats: Cells of different T cell subtypes could not be told apart.

Germline V lookup: CDR1 MNHNS, CDR2 SASEGT. This CDR3 is 15 amino acids long. As for this clonotype: What it recognizes is unknown.

Eight separate reactions per sample served to make cDNA. A template switching step added UMIs, each with a 6-nucleotide sample barcode. TCRdb reprocessed the 5' RACE reads and reports one entry per CDR3 protein, with no DNA. The sample totals some 160,000 distinct CDR3 sequences; its top ten clones hold about 8%. Each donor supplied more than 2 ml of blood. The sample consisted of blood. V usage is TRBV6-1 and J usage is TRBJ1-1. This TCR was recovered from a human donor with ulcerative colitis or Crohn's disease, or a healthy co-twin of an affected twin (not recorded which). Here the CDR3 reads CASSEVGSAAAEAFF.